This TCR beta chain was identified in a study of T cell repertoires in cytomegalovirus infection. TCRdb passed the reads through MiXCR, listing each CDR3 protein once. The sample has more than 250,000 distinct CDR3 sequences, roughly 25% seen once; the top ten hold 13%. The sample holds a few counts of this clonotype. Its antigen is currently unknown. Material: cultured PBMCs, obtained from culture after CMV antigen stimulation. The source is a human donor in good health (CMV status not recorded). Some clones in this sample may be carry-over from other donors' samples.

CDR3 DNA: TGTGCCAGCAATGGACAGGGGGCCGGGGAGCTGTTTTTT. It specifies CASNGQGAGELFF. The rearrangement uses TRBV2 and TRBJ2-2; 10 bases agree with TRBD1. Germline lookup yields CDR1 SNHLY and CDR2 FYNNEI. Unmatched junction bases numbered 2, after V lost 7 bases and J lost 6 bases. The CDR3 has 13 amino acids.